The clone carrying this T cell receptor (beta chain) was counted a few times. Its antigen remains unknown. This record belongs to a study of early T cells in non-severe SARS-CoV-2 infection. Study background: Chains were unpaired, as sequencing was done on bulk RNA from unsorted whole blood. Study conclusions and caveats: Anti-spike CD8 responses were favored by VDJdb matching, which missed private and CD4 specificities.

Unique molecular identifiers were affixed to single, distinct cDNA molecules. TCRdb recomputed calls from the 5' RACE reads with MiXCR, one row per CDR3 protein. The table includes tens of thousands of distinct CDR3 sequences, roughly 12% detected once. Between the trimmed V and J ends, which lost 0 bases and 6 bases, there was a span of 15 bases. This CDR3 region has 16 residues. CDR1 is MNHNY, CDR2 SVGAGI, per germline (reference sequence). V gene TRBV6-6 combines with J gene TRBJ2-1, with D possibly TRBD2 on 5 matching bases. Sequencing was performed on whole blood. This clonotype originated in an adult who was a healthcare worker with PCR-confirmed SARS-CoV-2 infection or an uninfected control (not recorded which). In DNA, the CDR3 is TGTGCCAGCAGTTACTCGAGGGAATACGCGGGCAATGAGCAGTTCTTC. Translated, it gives CASSYSREYAGNEQFF.